Below are 20 T cell receptor beta chains sequenced from a single sample in a study of technical replicates of blood from a few donors. Only in-frame clones appear in the TCRdb table, and some are missing; sequencing was by immunoSEQ multiplex PCR. The sample has almost 65,000 clones, roughly 86% seen once; the top ten hold roughly 4.6%. Source material: PBMCs. Receptors were obtained from a human donor in good health. Some clones in this sample may be carry-over from other donors' samples.

The rearrangement joins TRBV5-4 to TRBJ2-7; TRBD2 aligns across 12 bases. V was clipped by 4 bases and J by 4 bases; unmatched bases: 6. There are 15 residues in the CDR3. The germline CDR1 and CDR2 sequences are SGHNT and YYREEE (reference sequence). CDR3 bases: TGTGCCAGCAGCCCAGAGACTAGCGGGAGTTACGAGCAGTACTTC. It codes for CASSPETSGSYEQYF. The variable domain in full, with the rest retrieved from reference TRBV5-4 and TRBJ2-7, is ETGVTQSPTHLIKTRGQQVTLRCSSQSGHNTVSWYQQALGQGPQFIFQYYREEENGRGNFPPRFSGLQFPNYSSELNVNALELDDSALYLCASSPETSGSYEQYFGPGTRLTVT.

The CDR3 sequence: CASSTPGGVEEKLFF. The DNA for the CDR3 is TGTGCCAGCAGCACACCGGGGGGCGTTGAAGAAAAACTGTTTTTT. The chain has TRBV6-6 and TRBJ1-4; weak D call: TRBD1 (6 bases). The CDR3 is 15 residues long. The germline CDR1 and CDR2 sequences are MNHNY and SVGAGI (reference sequence). V lost 6 bases, J lost 8 bases, and 19 bases lay in between.

This chain joins TRBV5-1 and TRBJ2-3; 9 bases fit TRBD2. Germline V lookup: CDR1 SGHRS, CDR2 YFSETQ. There are 16 residues in the CDR3. After removal of 0 bases from V and 2 bases from J, the junction contained 4 bases not matched to a gene. CDR3: CASSLGLAGYTDTQYF. The CDR3 DNA reads TGCGCCAGCAGCTTGGGCCTAGCGGGGTACACAGATACGCAGTATTTT.

The CDR3 sequence is CASSGGRQANYGYTF. The DNA for the CDR3 is TGTGCCAGCAGTGGTGGGAGGCAGGCTAACTATGGCTACACCTTC. The chain links TRBV25-1 to TRBJ1-2; D remains ambiguous. Germline V gene sequence: CDR1 MGHDK, CDR2 SYGVNS. The CDR3 covers 15 residues. Deletions cut 4 bases from V and 0 bases from J, with 12 bases between.

This clone turned up a few times. The chain employs TRBV11-2 and TRBJ1-1; D unresolved. The CDR3 contains 15 residues. Trimming took 6 bases from V and 8 from J, leaving 22 bases between them. The germline V gene has CDR1 SGHAT and CDR2 FQNNGV. CDR3 region: CASRWTDYLGKEAFF. The DNA of the CDR3 is TGTGCCAGCAGGTGGACGGACTATCTGGGGAAAGAAGCTTTCTTT.

This clone was recorded once. This chain links TRBV6-6 with TRBJ2-7, with 10 bases identical to TRBD1. Germline CDR1 reads MNHNY; CDR2 reads SVGAGI (reference sequence). After removal of 6 bases from V and 4 bases from J, the junction contained 9 bases not matched to a gene. The CDR3 length is 15 residues. The CDR3 here is CASSPSGTGVYEQYF. The CDR3 DNA sequence: TGTGCCAGCAGCCCCTCCGGGACAGGGGTGTACGAGCAGTACTTC.

The chain is built from TRBV6-5 and TRBJ1-4; D not certain. The V end was cut by 2 bases, the J end by 0 bases, with 10 bases between. Germline lookup yields CDR1 MNHEY and CDR2 SVGAGI. The CDR3 runs to 16 residues. The CDR3 loop is CASSYEGAATNEKLFF. The CDR3, as DNA: TGTGCCAGCAGTTACGAGGGCGCGGCAACTAATGAAAAACTGTTTTTT.

This clone was detected only once. The chain has TRBV9 and TRBJ2-2; TRBD2 matches 10 bases. This CDR3 spans 16 amino acids. CDR1 and CDR2 from the germline V gene are SGDLS and YYNGEE. The junction had 10 bases not matched to a gene; V was cut back by 4 bases and J by 7 bases. The CDR3 nucleotides read TGTGCCAGCAGCCTCCAAGCGGGAGGGGTGGGCGGGGAGCTGTTTTTT. It codes for CASSLQAGGVGGELFF.

The chain links TRBV4-1 to TRBJ1-2; weak D call: TRBD1 (6 bases). The CDR3 runs to 15 residues. Germline V gene sequence: CDR1 MGHRA, CDR2 YSYEKL. The V and J ends lost 5 bases and 0 bases respectively, with 13 bases between them. CDR3 residues: CASSSTGSTNYGYTF. CDR3 in DNA: TGCGCCAGCAGCTCTACAGGGAGCACTAACTATGGCTACACCTTC.

This clone was observed a handful of times. The V gene is TRBV10-3, the J gene TRBJ2-3, with 8 positions matching TRBD1. The CDR3 length is 16 residues. Germline V gives CDR1 ENHRY, CDR2 SYGVKD. The junction had 11 bases not matched to a gene; V was cut back by 5 bases and J by 4 bases. Written as DNA, the CDR3 is TGTGCCATCAGTACAACCTTGGACAGGGATCCAGATACGCAGTATTTT. Protein: CAISTTLDRDPDTQYF.

This chain joins TRBV7-9 and TRBJ2-7; TRBD2 is a possible D gene (6 bases). V was trimmed by 5 bases and J by 3 bases, leaving 11 bases between them. The CDR3 spans 13 residues. Germline V gene lookup returns CDR1 SEHNR and CDR2 FQNEAQ (reference sequence). The CDR3 nucleotides are TGTGCCAGCAGCCCCCCGGGGGACTACGAGCAGTACTTC. This sequence encodes CASSPPGDYEQYF.

This rearrangement joins TRBV29-1 to TRBJ2-2; TRBD1 aligns across 7 bases. This CDR3 region has 13 residues. J was trimmed by 2 bases and V by 8 bases; bases with no gene match: 5. Germline V gene data show CDR1 as SQVTM and CDR2 as ANQGSEA. Here the CDR3 DNA reads TGCAGCTACCGGGACAGCAACACCGGGGAGCTGTTTTTT. It encodes CSYRDSNTGELFF.

This chain joins TRBV7-2 and TRBJ2-1, with 14 nucleotides matching TRBD2. Germline V lookup: CDR1 SGHTA, CDR2 FQGNSA. The V and J ends lost 1 base and 9 bases, in that order; junction bases with no gene match: 8. The CDR3 loop spans 17 amino acids. Here the CDR3 reads CASSLDSGTSGSTEQFF. The DNA of the CDR3 is TGTGCCAGCAGCTTAGACTCCGGGACTAGCGGGAGCACTGAGCAGTTCTTC.

A single count supports this clone. The chain joins TRBV10-2 to TRBJ2-2, with 9 nucleotides matching TRBD2. The germline V gene encodes CDR1 WSHSY and CDR2 SAAADI. V was pared by 0 bases and J by 2 bases, with 10 bases of the junction left unmatched. This CDR3 is 19 amino acids long. The CDR3 DNA is TGCGCCAGCAGTGAGTCGCCACTAGCGGGTTGGCTTAACACCGGGGAGCTGTTTTTT. As protein: CASSESPLAGWLNTGELFF.

The chain has TRBV2 and TRBJ2-5, with TRBD1 identical over 7 bases. V was clipped by 4 bases and J by 2 bases; unmatched bases: 4. CDR3 length equals 14 residues. Germline CDR1 reads SNHLY; CDR2 reads FYNNEI. The CDR3 DNA is TGTGCCAGCAGTGTCCCGGGACAGCAAGAGACCCAGTACTTC. Amino acids: CASSVPGQQETQYF.

The genes are TRBV11-2 and TRBJ2-2, with D possibly being TRBD2 (6 bases). V lost 5 bases to trimming and J lost 0 bases, with 16 bases between them. The CDR3 spans 17 residues. In germline, CDR1 is SGHAT, CDR2 FQNNGV. CDR3 bases: TGTGCCAGCAGCCTTGCTACTAGCCTCCCGAACACCGGGGAGCTGTTTTTT. The encoded protein is CASSLATSLPNTGELFF.

For the CDR3, the DNA is TGCAGCGTTTGGGCTCCCTTAGCCTACAATGAGCAGTTCTTC. It translates to CSVWAPLAYNEQFF. V is TRBV29-1 and J is TRBJ2-1; D is ambiguous. The V gene's germline CDR1 is SQVTM and CDR2 ANQGSEA. Trimming removed 5 bases at V and 2 bases at J, with 13 bases between. The CDR3 totals 14 residues.

The V gene is TRBV7-9, the J gene TRBJ2-3; 11 bases are shared with TRBD2. The CDR3 covers 16 residues. Germline CDR1 and CDR2: SEHNR and FQNEAQ (reference sequence). Trimming cost V 4 bases and J 3 bases; bases outside gene matches: 6. Written as DNA, the CDR3 is TGTGCCAGCAGCTCGCTAGCGGGAGGAGTAACAGATACGCAGTATTTT. Amino acid sequence: CASSSLAGGVTDTQYF. Variable domain in full (rest from reference TRBV7-9 and TRBJ2-3): DTGVSQNPRHKITKRGQNVTFRCDPISEHNRLYWYRQTLGQGPEFLTYFQNEAQLEKSRLLSDRFSAERPKGSFSTLEIQRTEQGDSAMYLCASSSLAGGVTDTQYFGPGTRLTVL.

For the CDR3, the DNA is TGCGCCAGCAGCTTGACCGGGGATACGCAGTATTTT. It yields the protein CASSLTGDTQYF. The J gene is TRBJ2-3, the V gene TRBV5-1; D ambiguous. From germline, CDR1 is SGHRS and CDR2 YFSETQ. V was pared by 1 base and J by 6 bases, with 6 bases between. This CDR3 is built from 12 residues. Full variable domain (rest looked up from reference TRBV5-1 and TRBJ2-3): KAGVTQTPRYLIKTRGQQVTLSCSPISGHRSVSWYQQTPGQGLQFLFEYFSETQRNKGNFPGRFSGRQFSNSRSEMNVSTLELGDSALYLCASSLTGDTQYFGPGTRLTVL.

In the case of this clone: Other DNA sequences in the sample encode the same CDR3. The chain links TRBV19 to TRBJ1-2; D not certain. V lost 5 bases and J 2 bases, leaving 6 bases between the germline ends. CDR1 is LNHDA, CDR2 SQIVND, per germline (reference sequence). The CDR3 covers 12 residues. The CDR3 loop is CASSPRNYGYTF. DNA of the CDR3: TGTGCCAGTAGTCCTCGGAACTATGGCTACACCTTC.